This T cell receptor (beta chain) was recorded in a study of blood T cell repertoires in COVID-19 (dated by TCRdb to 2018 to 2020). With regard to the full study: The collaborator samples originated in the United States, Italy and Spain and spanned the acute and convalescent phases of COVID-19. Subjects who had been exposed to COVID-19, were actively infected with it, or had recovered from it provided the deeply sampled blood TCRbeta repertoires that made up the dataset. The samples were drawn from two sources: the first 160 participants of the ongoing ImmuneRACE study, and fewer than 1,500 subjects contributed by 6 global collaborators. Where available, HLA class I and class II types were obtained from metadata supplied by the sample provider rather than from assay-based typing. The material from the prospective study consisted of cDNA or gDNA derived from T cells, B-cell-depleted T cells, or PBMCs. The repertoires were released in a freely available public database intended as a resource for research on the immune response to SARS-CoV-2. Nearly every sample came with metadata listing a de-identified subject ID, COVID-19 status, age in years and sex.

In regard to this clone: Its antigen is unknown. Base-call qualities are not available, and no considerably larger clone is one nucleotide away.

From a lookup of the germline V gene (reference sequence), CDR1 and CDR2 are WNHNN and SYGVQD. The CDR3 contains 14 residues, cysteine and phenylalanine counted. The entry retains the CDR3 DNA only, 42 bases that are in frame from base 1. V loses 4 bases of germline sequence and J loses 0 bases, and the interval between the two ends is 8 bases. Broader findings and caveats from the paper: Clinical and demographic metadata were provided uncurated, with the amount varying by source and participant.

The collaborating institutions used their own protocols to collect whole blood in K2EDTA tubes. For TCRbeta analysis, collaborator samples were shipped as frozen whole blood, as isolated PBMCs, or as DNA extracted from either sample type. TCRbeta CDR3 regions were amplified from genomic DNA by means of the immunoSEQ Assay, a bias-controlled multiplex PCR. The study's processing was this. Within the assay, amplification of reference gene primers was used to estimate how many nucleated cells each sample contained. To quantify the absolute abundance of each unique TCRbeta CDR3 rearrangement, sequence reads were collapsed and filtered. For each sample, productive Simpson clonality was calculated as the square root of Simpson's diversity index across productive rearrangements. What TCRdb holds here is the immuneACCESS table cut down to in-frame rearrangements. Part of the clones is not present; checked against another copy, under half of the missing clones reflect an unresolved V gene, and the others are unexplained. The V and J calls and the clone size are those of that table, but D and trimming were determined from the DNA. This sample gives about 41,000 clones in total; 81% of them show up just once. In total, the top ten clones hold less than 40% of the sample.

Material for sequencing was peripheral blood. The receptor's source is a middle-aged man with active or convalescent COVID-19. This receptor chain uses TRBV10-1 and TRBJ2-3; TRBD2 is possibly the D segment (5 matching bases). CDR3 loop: CASSVGSSTDTQYF. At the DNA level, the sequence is TGCGCCAGCAGTGTGGGGAGTAGCACAGATACGCAGTATTTT.